This is a list of T cell receptor beta chains from one sample in a study of CD8 T cells in ankylosing spondylitis. TCRdb ran MiXCR on the 5' RACE reads and lists one entry per CDR3 protein. The repertoire holds 350,000 or so distinct CDR3 sequences, with roughly 14% as singletons. The sample taken for sequencing was blood, either unsorted or a sorted T cell fraction (not recorded which). These TCRs come from a male donor with ankylosing spondylitis or in good health (not recorded which). The CDR3 runs from the conserved cysteine through the conserved F or W. D genes are given only for firm matches. A clone size is listed for some rows: how often the clone was seen (once, few, many), or a class if it is expanded.

size: few
J: TRBJ2-7
D: -
length: 14
V: TRBV12-3/TRBV12-4
CDR3: CASSSAIGGYEQYF
DNA: TGTGCCAGCAGTTCGGCCATTGGGGGCTACGAGCAGTACTTC

size: -
J: TRBJ2-7
D: TRBD2
length: 16
V: TRBV12-3/TRBV12-4
CDR3: CASSQEATSVTYEQYF
DNA: TGTGCCAGCAGTCAAGAAGCAACTAGCGTAACCTACGAGCAGTACTTC

size: few
J: TRBJ2-3
D: TRBD2
length: 15
V: TRBV6-1
CDR3: CASTIGLAGADTQYF
DNA: TGTGCCAGCACCATCGGACTAGCGGGGGCAGATACGCAGTATTTT

size: few
J: TRBJ1-2
D: -
length: 12
V: TRBV18
CDR3: CASSPRNYGYTF
DNA: TGTGCCAGCTCACCACGAAACTATGGCTACACCTTC

size: -
J: TRBJ2-1
D: TRBD1
length: 14
V: TRBV4-2
CDR3: CASSPGQGAEEQFF
DNA: TGTGCCAGCAGCCCCGGACAGGGGGCGGAAGAGCAGTTCTTC

size: few
J: TRBJ2-5
D: -
length: 12
V: TRBV15
CDR3: CATSRGLETQYF
DNA: TGTGCCACCAGCAGAGGGTTAGAGACCCAGTACTTC

size: few
J: TRBJ2-5
D: -
length: 13
V: TRBV18
CDR3: CASSSDGRETQYF
DNA: TGTGCCAGCTCATCAGACGGACGGGAGACCCAGTACTTC

size: few
J: TRBJ2-6
D: -
length: 10
V: TRBV19
CDR3: CASSIQTPTF
DNA: TGTGCCAGTAGTATACAGACACCGACTTTC

size: -
J: TRBJ1-6
D: -
length: 14
V: TRBV25-1
CDR3: CASSGARYNSPLHF
DNA: TGTGCCAGCAGTGGGGCCAGGTATAATTCACCCCTCCACTTT

size: few
J: TRBJ2-3
D: -
length: 13
V: TRBV18
CDR3: CASSPLNGDTQYF
DNA: TGTGCCAGCTCACCCCTCAATGGAGATACGCAGTATTTT

size: -
J: TRBJ2-5
D: TRBD1
length: 14
V: TRBV28
CDR3: CASSLYRGQETQYF
DNA: TGTGCCAGCAGTTTGTACAGGGGACAAGAGACCCAGTACTTC

size: -
J: TRBJ2-6
D: -
length: 15
V: TRBV5-1
CDR3: CASSFMPLGANVLTF
DNA: TGCGCCAGCAGCTTCATGCCTCTGGGGGCCAACGTCCTGACTTTC

size: -
J: TRBJ1-2
D: -
length: 16
V: TRBV3-1
CDR3: CASSQTTLGRNYGYTF
DNA: TGTGCCAGCAGCCAAACTACCCTTGGACGGAACTATGGCTACACCTTC

size: few
J: TRBJ2-2
D: -
length: 15
V: TRBV11-2
CDR3: CASSPQGLIPGELFF
DNA: TGTGCCAGCAGCCCCCAGGGGCTAATCCCCGGGGAGCTGTTTTTT

size: -
J: TRBJ1-1
D: -
length: 14
V: TRBV9
CDR3: CASSLGGGETEAFF
DNA: TGTGCCAGCAGCCTGGGCGGGGGGGAAACTGAAGCTTTCTTT

size: many
J: TRBJ1-2
D: -
length: 12
V: TRBV28
CDR3: CASSLTKDGYTF
DNA: TGTGCCAGCAGTTTAACCAAAGATGGCTACACCTTC

size: few
J: TRBJ1-1
D: -
length: 14
V: TRBV20-1
CDR3: CSAREWRPNTEAFF
DNA: TGCAGTGCTAGAGAATGGAGGCCGAACACTGAAGCTTTCTTT

size: many
J: TRBJ1-1
D: TRBD1
length: 12
V: TRBV6-1
CDR3: CASTWTGLEAFF
DNA: TGTGCCTCAACCTGGACAGGGCTGGAGGCTTTCTTT

size: -
J: TRBJ2-4
D: -
length: 14
V: TRBV4-1
CDR3: CASSQSSGGNIQYF
DNA: TGCGCCAGCAGCCAAAGCTCTGGGGGGAACATTCAGTACTTC

size: -
J: TRBJ2-6
D: -
length: 16
V: TRBV3-1
CDR3: CASSPSGPSGANVLTF
DNA: TGTGCCAGCAGCCCATCAGGGCCCTCTGGGGCCAACGTCCTGACTTTC

size: -
J: TRBJ2-6
D: TRBD2
length: 18
V: TRBV11-2
CDR3: CASSLSRLAGSGANVLTF
DNA: TGTGCCAGCAGCTTAAGCCGACTAGCCGGCTCTGGGGCCAACGTCCTGACTTTC

size: -
J: TRBJ2-2
D: -
length: 13
V: TRBV20-1
CDR3: CSARALLNGELFF
DNA: TGCAGTGCCAGGGCTCTTTTGAACGGGGAGCTGTTTTTT

size: -
J: TRBJ1-1
D: -
length: 12
V: TRBV29-1
CDR3: CSAGHLNTEAFF
DNA: TGCAGCGCCGGACACCTGAACACTGAAGCTTTCTTT

size: -
J: TRBJ1-4
D: -
length: 14
V: TRBV12-3/TRBV12-4
CDR3: CASRKQAFFEKLFF
DNA: TGTGCCAGCAGGAAACAGGCCTTTTTTGAAAAACTGTTTTTT

size: -
J: TRBJ2-4
D: -
length: 13
V: TRBV20-1
CDR3: CSVVSTAKNIQYF
DNA: TGCAGTGTTGTGAGCACAGCCAAAAACATTCAGTACTTC

size: -
J: TRBJ2-5
D: -
length: 14
V: TRBV2
CDR3: CASGGRGVTETQYF
DNA: TGTGCCAGCGGGGGGCGAGGGGTCACAGAGACCCAGTACTTC

size: -
J: TRBJ2-5
D: TRBD1
length: 15
V: TRBV30
CDR3: CAWSVRGQGGETQYF
DNA: TGTGCCTGGAGTGTACGGGGACAGGGAGGAGAGACCCAGTACTTC

size: many
J: TRBJ1-2
D: TRBD1
length: 12
V: TRBV12-3/TRBV12-4
CDR3: CATWDRRRGYTF
DNA: TGTGCCACTTGGGACAGACGAAGGGGCTACACCTTC

size: -
J: TRBJ2-1
D: -
length: 16
V: TRBV3-1
CDR3: CASSQELSHPWDEQFF
DNA: TGTGCCAGCAGCCAAGAGTTGTCACACCCTTGGGATGAGCAGTTCTTC

size: -
J: TRBJ2-3
D: TRBD1
length: 15
V: TRBV12-3/TRBV12-4
CDR3: CASSSTGTGSDTQYF
DNA: TGTGCCAGCAGTTCCACCGGGACAGGATCAGATACGCAGTATTTT

size: -
J: TRBJ1-1
D: -
length: 15
V: TRBV4-1
CDR3: CASSHPRGKYTEAFF
DNA: TGCGCCAGCAGCCACCCCAGGGGAAAATACACTGAAGCTTTCTTT

size: many
J: TRBJ1-4
D: -
length: 15
V: TRBV11-2
CDR3: CASSQGQFPNEKLFF
DNA: TGTGCCAGCAGCCAGGGACAATTTCCGAATGAAAAACTGTTTTTT

size: many
J: TRBJ1-2
D: -
length: 14
V: TRBV6-5
CDR3: CASSYSLDRGGYTF
DNA: TGTGCCAGCAGTTATTCCTTGGACAGAGGCGGCTACACCTTC

size: few
J: TRBJ2-7
D: TRBD1
length: 16
V: TRBV25-1
CDR3: CASSEYETGPSYEQYF
DNA: TGTGCCAGCAGTGAATACGAGACAGGGCCATCCTACGAGCAGTACTTC

size: -
J: TRBJ2-5
D: TRBD1
length: 14
V: TRBV7-8
CDR3: CASSPTGGRETQYF
DNA: TGTGCCAGCAGCCCGACAGGGGGTCGAGAGACCCAGTACTTC

size: few
J: TRBJ1-4
D: TRBD1
length: 15
V: TRBV5-5
CDR3: CASSSMTGTNEKLFF
DNA: TGTGCCAGCAGCTCGATGACAGGGACTAATGAAAAACTGTTTTTT

size: few
J: TRBJ2-3
D: TRBD1
length: 14
V: TRBV11-2
CDR3: CASSIWTGGNTQYF
DNA: TGTGCCAGCAGTATATGGACAGGTGGAAATACGCAGTATTTT

size: -
J: TRBJ2-2
D: TRBD2
length: 17
V: TRBV7-2
CDR3: CASSSTGTSKSHGGLFF
DNA: TGTGCCAGCAGCTCCACCGGGACTAGCAAATCCCACGGGGGGCTGTTTTTT

size: many
J: TRBJ1-3
D: -
length: 13
V: TRBV11-2
CDR3: CASSFQGGNTIYF
DNA: TGTGCCAGCAGCTTTCAAGGAGGAAACACCATATATTTT

size: -
J: TRBJ2-7
D: -
length: 15
V: TRBV6-5
CDR3: CASSYGWAGSYEQYF
DNA: TGTGCCAGCAGTTACGGTTGGGCCGGGAGCTACGAGCAGTACTTC

size: many
J: TRBJ2-2
D: -
length: 14
V: TRBV12-3/TRBV12-4
CDR3: CASSPWGYDGELFF
DNA: TGTGCCAGCTCCCCCTGGGGCTACGACGGGGAGCTGTTTTTT

size: -
J: TRBJ2-1
D: TRBD1
length: 15
V: TRBV4-1
CDR3: CASSQGAGQGAEQFF
DNA: TGCGCCAGCAGCCAAGGGGCGGGACAGGGGGCTGAGCAGTTCTTC

size: few
J: TRBJ1-1
D: -
length: 14
V: TRBV7-9
CDR3: CASSVGGMNTEAFF
DNA: TGTGCCAGCAGCGTTGGAGGAATGAACACTGAAGCTTTCTTT

size: many
J: TRBJ2-1
D: TRBD2
length: 15
V: TRBV12-3/TRBV12-4
CDR3: CASSPQRGGYNEQFF
DNA: TGTGCCAGCAGTCCCCAGCGGGGGGGATACAATGAGCAGTTCTTC

size: few
J: TRBJ1-4
D: TRBD1
length: 15
V: TRBV5-1
CDR3: CASSRTGDSGEKLFF
DNA: TGCGCCAGCAGTCGAACAGGGGACTCGGGTGAAAAACTGTTTTTT

size: few
J: TRBJ1-5
D: -
length: 12
V: TRBV10-2
CDR3: CASSETVGPQHF
DNA: TGCGCCAGCAGTGAGACTGTGGGGCCCCAGCATTTT

size: -
J: TRBJ2-1
D: TRBD2
length: 14
V: TRBV6-5
CDR3: CASSYGAGGDEQFF
DNA: TGTGCCAGCAGTTACGGGGCCGGGGGGGATGAGCAGTTCTTC

size: -
J: TRBJ2-2
D: -
length: 14
V: TRBV5-1
CDR3: CASSIPGATPELFF
DNA: TGCGCCAGCAGCATTCCGGGGGCGACTCCTGAGCTGTTTTTT

size: -
J: TRBJ2-5
D: TRBD2
length: 17
V: TRBV3-1
CDR3: CASSQELLAGPAETQYF
DNA: TGTGCCAGCAGCCAAGAGCTACTAGCGGGGCCTGCGGAGACCCAGTACTTC

size: few
J: TRBJ1-6
D: -
length: 12
V: TRBV30
CDR3: CAWSPGNSPLHF
DNA: TGTGCCTGGAGTCCCGGGAATTCACCCCTCCACTTT

size: -
J: TRBJ1-2
D: -
length: 13
V: TRBV6-1
CDR3: CASTPAGNYGYTF
DNA: TGTGCCAGCACTCCGGCGGGGAACTATGGCTACACCTTC

size: -
J: TRBJ1-1
D: -
length: 13
V: TRBV27
CDR3: CASSRQGSTEAFF
DNA: TGTGCCAGCAGTCGGCAGGGAAGCACTGAAGCTTTCTTT

size: few
J: TRBJ2-5
D: -
length: 17
V: TRBV20-1
CDR3: CSARDPGKPGDQETQYF
DNA: TGCAGTGCTAGAGACCCGGGGAAACCTGGGGACCAAGAGACCCAGTACTTC

size: -
J: TRBJ2-1
D: TRBD2
length: 16
V: TRBV4-1
CDR3: CASSQVLSGGANEQFF
DNA: TGCGCCAGCAGCCAAGTTCTGAGCGGGGGGGCCAATGAGCAGTTCTTC

size: -
J: TRBJ2-1
D: -
length: 11
V: TRBV10-3
CDR3: CAISGRNEQFF
DNA: TGTGCCATCAGTGGTCGCAATGAGCAGTTCTTC

size: many
J: TRBJ2-3
D: -
length: 12
V: TRBV5-1
CDR3: CASSLYTDTQYF
DNA: TGTGCCAGCAGCTTATACACAGATACGCAGTATTTT

size: once
J: TRBJ2-1
D: -
length: 13
V: TRBV18
CDR3: CASSPRATNEQFF
DNA: TGTGCCAGCTCACCACGAGCCACCAATGAGCAGTTCTTC

size: -
J: TRBJ2-7
D: -
length: 16
V: TRBV5-1
CDR3: CASSLRSVGLSYEQYF
DNA: TGCGCCAGCAGCTTGAGATCCGTGGGACTTTCCTACGAGCAGTACTTC

size: -
J: TRBJ2-7
D: -
length: 12
V: TRBV29-1
CDR3: CSVRTLTYEQYF
DNA: TGCAGCGTCCGGACCCTTACCTACGAGCAGTACTTC